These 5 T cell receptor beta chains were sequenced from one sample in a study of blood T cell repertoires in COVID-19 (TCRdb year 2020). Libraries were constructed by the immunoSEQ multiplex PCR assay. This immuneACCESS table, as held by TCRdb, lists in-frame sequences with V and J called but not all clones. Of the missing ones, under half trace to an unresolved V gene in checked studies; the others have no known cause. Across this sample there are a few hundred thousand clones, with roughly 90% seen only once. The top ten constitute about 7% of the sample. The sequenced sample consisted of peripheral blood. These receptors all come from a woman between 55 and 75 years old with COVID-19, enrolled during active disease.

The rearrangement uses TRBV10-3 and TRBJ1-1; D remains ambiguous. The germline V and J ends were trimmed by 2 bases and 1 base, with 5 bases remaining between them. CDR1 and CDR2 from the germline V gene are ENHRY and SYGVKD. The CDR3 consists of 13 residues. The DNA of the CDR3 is TGTGCCATCAGTGAGGTGAGGAACACTGAAGCTTTCTTT. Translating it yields CAISEVRNTEAFF.

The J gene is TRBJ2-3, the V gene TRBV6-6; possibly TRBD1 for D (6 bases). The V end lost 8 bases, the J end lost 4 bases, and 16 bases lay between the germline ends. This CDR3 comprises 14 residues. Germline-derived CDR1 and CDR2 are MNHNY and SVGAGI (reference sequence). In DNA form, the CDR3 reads TGTGCCAGCTCCTCACGCAGGGGTGCAGATACGCAGTATTTT. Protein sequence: CASSSRRGADTQYF.

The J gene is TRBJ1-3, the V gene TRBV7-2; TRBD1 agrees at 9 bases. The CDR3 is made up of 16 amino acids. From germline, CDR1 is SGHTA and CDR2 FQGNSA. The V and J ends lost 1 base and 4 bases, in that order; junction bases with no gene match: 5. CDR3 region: CASSLGPGQGGNTIYF. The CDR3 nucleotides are TGTGCCAGCAGCTTAGGGCCGGGACAGGGCGGAAACACCATATATTTT.

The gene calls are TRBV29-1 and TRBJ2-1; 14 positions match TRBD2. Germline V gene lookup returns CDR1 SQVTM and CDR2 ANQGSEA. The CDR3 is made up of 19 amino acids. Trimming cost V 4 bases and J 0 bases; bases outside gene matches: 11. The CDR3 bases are TGCAGCGTTGTATTGTTTGGGACTAGCGGGGGCGACTCCTACAATGAGCAGTTCTTC. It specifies CSVVLFGTSGGDSYNEQFF.

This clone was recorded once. The CDR3 region is CASSQQGTADYGYTF. CDR3 DNA: TGTGCCAGCAGCCAGCAAGGGACAGCCGACTATGGCTACACCTTC. This chain uses TRBV11-3 with TRBJ1-2, with 7 nucleotides matching TRBD1. CDR3 size: 15 residues. The trim removed 5 bases at V and 3 bases at J, leaving 9 bases unmatched. Germline V gene sequence: CDR1 SGHNT, CDR2 YENEEA.